The clone carrying this TCR beta chain was seen just once. This specimen comes from a study of T-cell reconstitution after alpha-beta-depleted transplantation in children. Molecular barcoding with unique molecular identifiers was used for the TCRbeta library. From the PCR reads, TCRdb called clonotypes with MiXCR, one entry per CDR3 protein. The data show 90,000 to 100,000 distinct CDR3 sequences, with more than 20% seen just once and about 21% held by the top ten. The sequencing used PBMCs, collected before TCRalphabeta/CD19-depleted stem cell transplant. The TCR comes from a boy younger than 10 with acute lymphoblastic leukemia, due to receive a stem cell transplant.

The CDR3 reads CASTNINERRGLSFLEQYF. The CDR3 region has the DNA TGTGCCAGCACAAACATAAACGAACGCAGGGGGCTTTCATTCCTGGAGCAGTACTTC. The chain combines TRBV5-6 with TRBJ2-7; 8 nucleotides align to TRBD1. V dropped 6 bases and J dropped 7; count of bases not matched to a gene: 27. Germline loops: CDR1 SGHDT, CDR2 YYEEEE. The CDR3 loop spans 19 amino acids.